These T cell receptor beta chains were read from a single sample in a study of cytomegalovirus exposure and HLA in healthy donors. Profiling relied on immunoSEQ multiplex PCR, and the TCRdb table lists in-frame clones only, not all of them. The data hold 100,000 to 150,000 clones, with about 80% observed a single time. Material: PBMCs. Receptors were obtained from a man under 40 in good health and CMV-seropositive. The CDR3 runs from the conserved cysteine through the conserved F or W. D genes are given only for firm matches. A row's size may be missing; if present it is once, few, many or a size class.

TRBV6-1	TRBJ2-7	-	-	CASSEVSRASYEQYF	TGTGCCAGCAGTGAAGTTAGCAGGGCCTCCTACGAGCAGTACTTC
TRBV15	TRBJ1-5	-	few	CATSRDLGLYQPQHF	TGTGCCACCAGCAGAGATCTAGGTTTGTATCAGCCCCAGCATTTT
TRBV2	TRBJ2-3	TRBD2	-	CASSAGGRTDTRYF	TGTGCCAGCAGTGCGGGGGGGCGGACAGATACGCGGTATTTT
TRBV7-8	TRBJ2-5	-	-	CASSSTSAGTQYF	TGTGCCAGCAGCTCCACTTCTGCGGGGACCCAGTACTTC
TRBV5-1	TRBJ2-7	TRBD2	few	CASSLLAGAGDEQYF	TGCGCCAGCAGTCTCCTAGCGGGGGCGGGGGACGAGCAGTACTTC
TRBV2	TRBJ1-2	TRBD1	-	CASATGPNYGYTF	TGTGCCAGCGCGACAGGGCCGAACTATGGCTACACCTTC
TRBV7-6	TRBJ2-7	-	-	CASSLADGTTYEQYF	TGTGCCAGCAGCTTAGCGGACGGGACAACCTACGAGCAGTACTTC
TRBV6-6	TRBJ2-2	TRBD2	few	CASGRLAENTGELFF	TGTGCCAGCGGGAGACTAGCGGAAAACACCGGGGAGCTGTTTTTT
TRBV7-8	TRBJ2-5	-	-	CASSQETQYF	TGTGCCAGCTCTCAGGAGACCCAGTACTTC
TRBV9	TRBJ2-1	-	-	CASSVQGREQFF	TGTGCCAGCAGCGTACAGGGTCGCGAGCAGTTCTTC
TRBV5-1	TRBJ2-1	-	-	CASSFGGTDRDNEQFF	TGCGCCAGCAGCTTTGGAGGGACTGACAGGGACAATGAGCAGTTCTTC
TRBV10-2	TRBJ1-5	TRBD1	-	CASSQGQGSNQPQHF	TGCGCCAGCAGCCAAGGACAGGGTAGCAATCAGCCCCAGCATTTT
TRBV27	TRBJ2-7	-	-	CASQGPFSYEQYF	TGTGCCAGTCAGGGCCCCTTTTCCTACGAGCAGTACTTC
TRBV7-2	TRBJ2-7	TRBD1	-	CASSLTGAVEQYF	TGTGCCAGCAGCTTAACAGGGGCGGTTGAGCAGTACTTC
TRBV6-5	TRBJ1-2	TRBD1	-	CASSRKPTGGGGYTF	TGTGCCAGCAGTCGCAAACCAACAGGGGGCGGGGGCTACACCTTC
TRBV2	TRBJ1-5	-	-	CASRARLAGFAIGFQHF	TGTGCCAGCAGGGCTAGACTGGCCGGGTTTGCCATCGGCTTCCAGCATTTT
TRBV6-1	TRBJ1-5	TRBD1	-	CATGQGNQPQHF	TGTGCCACGGGACAGGGCAATCAGCCCCAGCATTTT